Following are 15 T cell receptor beta chains from one sample sequenced in a study of blood T cell repertoires in COVID-19 (dated by TCRdb to the early 2020s). Library prep was done by the immunoSEQ multiplex PCR assay. The clones in this table, taken by TCRdb from immuneACCESS, are in-frame only. Not every clone is retained; where verified, under half of the shortfall comes from an unresolved V gene, and the cause of the rest is unknown. In this sample the table shows about 230,000 clones, 85% to 90% of which occur a single time. Around 4.2% of the sample belongs to the ten largest clones. Sequences were obtained from PBMCs or T cells enriched from blood (not recorded which). Source of these receptors: a woman aged 30 to 39 with acute COVID-19.

This clone was observed a few times. The chain couples TRBV6-6 to TRBJ2-7; TRBD2 aligns across 7 bases. V shed 4 bases and J 3 bases; nucleotides not matched to a gene: 9. The CDR3 length is 15 residues. CDR1 is MNHNY and CDR2 is SVGAGI in the germline V gene (reference sequence). The CDR3 nucleotides read TGTGCCAGCAGTTTCTCAGCGGGGATAAACTACGAGCAGTACTTC. It translates to CASSFSAGINYEQYF.

Worth noting for this clone: Other nucleotide sequences in the sample specify the same CDR3. The chain combines TRBV24-1 with TRBJ2-5, with 9 positions matching TRBD2. The length of the CDR3 is 15 residues. V lost 0 bases to trimming and J lost 5 bases; unmatched junction nucleotides: 3. Germline CDR1 and CDR2: KGHDR and SFDVKD. The CDR3 protein is CATSDLAGGQETQYF. DNA of the CDR3: TGTGCCACCAGTGATTTGGCGGGGGGGCAGGAGACCCAGTACTTC.

The J gene is TRBJ2-1, the V gene TRBV15; no reliable D call. Trimming pared 0 bases from V and 6 bases from J, leaving 24 bases between. Germline V gives CDR1 LNHNV, CDR2 YYDKDF (reference sequence). The CDR3 has 19 amino acids. The CDR3: CATSREGPLRGYFSNEQFF. In nucleotides, the CDR3 is TGTGCCACCAGCAGAGAAGGCCCTTTAAGAGGCTATTTCTCCAATGAGCAGTTCTTC.

The V and J genes are TRBV7-8 and TRBJ2-1; D might be TRBD1 (6 bases). V was pared by 1 base and J by 4 bases, with 14 bases between. Germline loops: CDR1 SGHVS, CDR2 FQNEAQ. The CDR3 extends over 16 amino acids. The CDR3: CASSLVRTVSYNEQFF. CDR3 coding DNA: TGTGCCAGCAGCTTAGTTCGGACAGTATCATACAATGAGCAGTTCTTC.

CDR3 bases: TGTGCCAGCTCACCAGAAACTTATACCTACGAGCAGTACTTC. It yields the protein CASSPETYTYEQYF. This rearrangement joins TRBV18 to TRBJ2-7, with D unresolved. Germline V CDR1 and CDR2: KGHSH, LQKENI. Trimming left V 2 bases short and J 2 bases short, with 10 bases between. The CDR3 has 14 amino acids.

This chain joins TRBV4-3 and TRBJ2-3; 16 nucleotides align to TRBD2. The germline V gene has CDR1 LGHNA and CDR2 YSLEER. The CDR3 has 19 residues. V trimming: 0 bases; J trimming: 6 bases; junction bases outside the gene matches: 9. The CDR3 DNA reads TGCGCCAGCAGCCAAGACCCGGGACTAGCGGGGGGGGGATTGGATACGCAGTATTTT. Its protein is CASSQDPGLAGGGLDTQYF.

The V gene is TRBV5-6, the J gene TRBJ2-1; 8 bases align to TRBD2. Looked up from germline, CDR1 is SGHDT and CDR2 is YYEEEE. The CDR3 loop spans 16 amino acids. V lost 0 bases, J lost 2 bases, and 4 bases stayed unmatched. CDR3 protein: CASSLEGSGAYNEQFF. For the CDR3, the DNA is TGTGCCAGCAGCTTGGAAGGTAGCGGGGCCTACAATGAGCAGTTCTTC.

The chain joins TRBV25-1 to TRBJ2-1; D uncertain. The CDR3 totals 13 residues. The germline V and J ends were trimmed by 4 bases and 7 bases, with 11 bases remaining between them. Germline CDR1 is MGHDK and CDR2 is SYGVNS. The CDR3 region is CASSATNGNEQFF. CDR3 bases: TGTGCCAGCAGTGCTACAAACGGGAATGAGCAGTTCTTC.

The rearrangement uses TRBV6-5 and TRBJ2-1, with D maybe TRBD2 (7 bases). Trimming cost V 7 bases and J 7 bases, with 17 bases left between them. Germline lookup yields CDR1 MNHEY and CDR2 SVGAGI. This CDR3 is 14 amino acids long. CDR3 protein: CASTTPGGLNEQFF. Written as DNA, the CDR3 is TGTGCCAGCACCACCCCGGGGGGCCTTAATGAGCAGTTCTTC.

The table lists this clone with a count of one. The chain employs TRBV4-3 and TRBJ2-1, with D maybe TRBD1 (6 bases). The germline V gene has CDR1 LGHNA and CDR2 YSLEER. This CDR3 has 16 residues. V lost 0 bases to trimming and J lost 3 bases, with 12 bases between them. DNA for the CDR3: TGCGCCAGCAGCCAAGAAAAGGGGGTGTACTACAATGAGCAGTTCTTC. Amino acid sequence: CASSQEKGVYYNEQFF.

The DNA of the CDR3 is TGCGCCAGCAGAACGGTTGCGGCGATGAGCTCCTACGAGCAGTACTTC. As protein: CASRTVAAMSSYEQYF. The chain uses TRBV10-1 and TRBJ2-7; no clear D. The CDR3 is 16 amino acids. Germline CDR1 and CDR2: WNHNN and SYGVQD (reference sequence). Trimming pared 6 bases from V and 0 bases from J, leaving 18 bases between.

The CDR3 nucleotides are TGTGCCAGCAGCCCTATAGAGGGGGATCCGCAGTATTTT. This gives the protein CASSPIEGDPQYF. V gene TRBV3-1 (or the pseudogene TRBV3-2) combines with J gene TRBJ2-3, with a possible D match to TRBD1 (6 bases). CDR3 size: 13 residues. The germline V gene has CDR1 LGHDT and CDR2 YNNKEL (reference sequence). V lost 4 bases to trimming and J lost 10 bases, with 15 bases between them.

The gene calls are TRBV30 and TRBJ1-1, with 7 bases aligning to TRBD1. The junction had 14 bases not matched to a gene; V was cut back by 4 bases and J by 0 bases. Germline V CDR1 and CDR2: GTSNPN, SVGIG (reference sequence). CDR3 length equals 17 residues. For the CDR3, the DNA is TGTGCCTGGAATTCAAAGGGGACAGTAGGATTGAACACTGAAGCTTTCTTT. Its translation: CAWNSKGTVGLNTEAFF. The entire variable domain, with the rest obtained from reference TRBV30 and TRBJ1-1, is as follows: SQTIHQWPATLVQPVGSPLSLECTVEGTSNPNLYWYRQAAGRGLQLLFYSVGIGQISSEVPQNLSASRPQDRQFILSSKKLLLSDSGFYLCAWNSKGTVGLNTEAFFGQGTRLTVV.

The chain is built from TRBV28 and TRBJ2-7; possibly TRBD2 for D (6 bases). Per the germline V gene, CDR1 is MDHEN and CDR2 is SYDVKM. With 3 bases removed from V and 6 bases from J, the gap between germline ends came to 9 bases. This CDR3 comprises 12 residues. CDR3 sequence (DNA): TGTGCCAGCAGTTTTCGCGGGGCCGAGCAGTACTTC. As protein: CASSFRGAEQYF. The whole variable domain, remainder taken from reference TRBV28 and TRBJ2-7, is DVKVTQSSRYLVKRTGEKVFLECVQDMDHENMFWYRQDPGLGLRLIYFSYDVKMKEKGDIPEGYSVSREKKERFSLILESASTNQTSMYLCASSFRGAEQYFGPGTRLTVT.

The sample holds a few counts of this clone. This sequence joins TRBV2 and TRBJ2-7, with TRBD1 matching over 7 bases. CDR3 length equals 14 residues. Per the germline V gene, CDR1 is SNHLY and CDR2 is FYNNEI. V lost 3 bases to trimming and J lost 5 bases; unmatched junction nucleotides: 7. CDR3 coding DNA: TGTGCCAGCAGTGACGAGACAGGGATCCACGAGCAGTACTTC. This codes for CASSDETGIHEQYF.